The entry below gives a single T cell receptor (beta chain) sequence along with its context. What this receptor recognizes is not known. Base quality data are lacking; no much larger clone is found one base away. These data belong to a study of blood T cells in healthy people across ages (dated by TCRdb to the mid-2010s). About the investigation overall: In model experiments, roughly one uniquely barcoded TCR beta cDNA molecule per two T cells was captured by template switching. Using deep sequencing normalized with unique cDNA molecular identifiers, the study measured how TCR beta repertoire diversity changes with age. Donors were grouped into four age groups: young (average about 15 years), middle-aged (39), aged (approximately 58) and long-lived (approximately 78). To avoid experimental bias, donors of different ages were distributed randomly across sequencing lanes. The study analyzed two additional independent replicas of 1 million unique cDNA reads from the same blood draw for two donors, one aged 18 to 30 and one aged 80 or older. The study at large found these results: Conclusive comparison of naive and antigen-experienced compartments was prevented by the profiling of bulk unsorted PBMCs. The CMV infection status of donors was not known, potentially confounding age-related changes in expanded clonotypes. The long-lived group showed more naive CD4+ T cells, fewer expanded clones and increased TCR diversity than the aged group, suggesting age selection. Observed TCR beta diversity correlated strongly with the percentage of naive T cells measured by flow cytometry. Estimates of total diversity based on one million sequenced T cells were considered lower bounds and underestimates. Observed TCR beta diversity per million T cells fell roughly linearly with age, and a significant reduction was already apparent by age around 39.

The protocol used for the library was 5' RACE. The sequencing machine was an Illumina HiSeq 2500. A second about 7 to 12 cycle PCR used a sample-barcoded 5' primer and a J-beta primer mix. A template-switch 5' adaptor carrying 12 random nucleotides introduced a unique molecular identifier onto each TCR beta cDNA molecule. Each sample yielded at least 3 million CDR3-containing paired-end reads. All of the RNA was converted into first-strand cDNA using the Mint cDNA synthesis kit, with a TRBC-specific oligonucleotide serving as the primer. All cDNA was treated with uracil-DNA glycosylase and then went through a first 18-cycle PCR with the universal primers M1SS and BC2_uni_R. The authors' pipeline ran thus. For normalization, 1 million high-quality reads, each with a distinct molecular identifier, were randomly selected from each sample. Instead of being binned into consensus sequences, reads with shared molecular identifiers were discarded. MiTCR, run with a Q25 quality threshold and the strictest error-elimination algorithm, handled CDR3 identification, clonotype clustering and error correction. A nonparametric unseen species model with Euler transformation was used to estimate lower-bound total TCR beta diversity. TCRdb applied fastp at Q25 and MiXCR to the public reads, then kept only in-frame beta chains. CDR3 protein sequences are deduplicated, and each keeps its most common genes and DNA. None of the V and J calls come from the authors' own analysis; TCRdb made them. This sample has fewer than 800,000 distinct CDR3 sequences in its table, and approximately 50% of those were observed once. The top ten clones comprise around 32% of the sample.

CDR1 and CDR2 (SGHDT, YYEEEE) derive from the germline V gene. The CDR3 holds 16 amino acids from the cysteine to the phenylalanine. The retained sequence is limited to the CDR3, 48 bases, with the frame set at the first base. Systemically healthy Caucasian individuals from Russia, around 39 in total and aged about 6 to 90 years, were included as donors. Roughly 9 milliliters of peripheral blood were drawn from each donor into EDTA-treated Vacutainer tubes. Ficoll-Paque density-gradient centrifugation was used to isolate PBMCs, with at least 6.5 million per sample. Total RNA, at least 6 micrograms per sample, was extracted from PBMCs with Trizol reagent. Naive CD45RAhigh/CD27high T cell percentages were measured by flow cytometry on a PBMC aliquot from every donor.

The receptor was derived from a woman aged 60-70 years in good health. The rearranged chain carries TRBV5-6 and TRBJ2-7, with 10 middle bases fitting TRBD1. The J call may be in error: the DNA end matches TRBJ2-5 better. The sample consisted of blood. The nucleotides read TGTGCCAGCAGCTTGGGAGGGACAGGGGTTTCAGAGACCCAGTACTTC. Its product reads: CASSLGGTGVSETQYF.